This T cell receptor beta chain was captured in a study of T-cell memory formation after mild COVID-19. Study overall: Each donor largely had its own TCR clusters.

Note on this clonotype: Antigen specificity is unknown.

The germline V gene has CDR1 DFQATT and CDR2 SNEGSKA (reference sequence). The CDR3 loop spans 16 amino acids. Unmatched junction bases numbered 13, after V lost 3 bases and J lost 4 bases. 5'RACE, which relied on constant-segment primers, yielded TCR alpha and TCR beta cDNA libraries carrying sample barcodes and UMIs. TCRdb ran MiXCR on the 5' RACE reads and lists one entry per CDR3 protein. The table includes approximately 440,000 distinct CDR3 sequences, approximately 20% detected once. Study-level findings and limits: The study detected some responding clones in pre-infection memory, suggesting cross-reactive memory joined. Later expanders leaned toward CD4+, whereas clones contracting from day 15 to 85 were balanced CD4/CD8.

The chain carries TRBV20-1 and TRBJ1-2; 8 bases are a match to TRBD1. The sequence was collected from an adult woman who had mild COVID-19 (a few samples of this study predate the infection). Cell type and time point are not known. The specimen sequenced was PBMCs or a T cell subset sorted from them (not recorded which). The CDR3 loop reads CSARFAQGVEGYGYTF. The DNA of the CDR3 is TGCAGTGCTAGGTTCGCACAGGGGGTGGAGGGCTATGGCTACACCTTC.